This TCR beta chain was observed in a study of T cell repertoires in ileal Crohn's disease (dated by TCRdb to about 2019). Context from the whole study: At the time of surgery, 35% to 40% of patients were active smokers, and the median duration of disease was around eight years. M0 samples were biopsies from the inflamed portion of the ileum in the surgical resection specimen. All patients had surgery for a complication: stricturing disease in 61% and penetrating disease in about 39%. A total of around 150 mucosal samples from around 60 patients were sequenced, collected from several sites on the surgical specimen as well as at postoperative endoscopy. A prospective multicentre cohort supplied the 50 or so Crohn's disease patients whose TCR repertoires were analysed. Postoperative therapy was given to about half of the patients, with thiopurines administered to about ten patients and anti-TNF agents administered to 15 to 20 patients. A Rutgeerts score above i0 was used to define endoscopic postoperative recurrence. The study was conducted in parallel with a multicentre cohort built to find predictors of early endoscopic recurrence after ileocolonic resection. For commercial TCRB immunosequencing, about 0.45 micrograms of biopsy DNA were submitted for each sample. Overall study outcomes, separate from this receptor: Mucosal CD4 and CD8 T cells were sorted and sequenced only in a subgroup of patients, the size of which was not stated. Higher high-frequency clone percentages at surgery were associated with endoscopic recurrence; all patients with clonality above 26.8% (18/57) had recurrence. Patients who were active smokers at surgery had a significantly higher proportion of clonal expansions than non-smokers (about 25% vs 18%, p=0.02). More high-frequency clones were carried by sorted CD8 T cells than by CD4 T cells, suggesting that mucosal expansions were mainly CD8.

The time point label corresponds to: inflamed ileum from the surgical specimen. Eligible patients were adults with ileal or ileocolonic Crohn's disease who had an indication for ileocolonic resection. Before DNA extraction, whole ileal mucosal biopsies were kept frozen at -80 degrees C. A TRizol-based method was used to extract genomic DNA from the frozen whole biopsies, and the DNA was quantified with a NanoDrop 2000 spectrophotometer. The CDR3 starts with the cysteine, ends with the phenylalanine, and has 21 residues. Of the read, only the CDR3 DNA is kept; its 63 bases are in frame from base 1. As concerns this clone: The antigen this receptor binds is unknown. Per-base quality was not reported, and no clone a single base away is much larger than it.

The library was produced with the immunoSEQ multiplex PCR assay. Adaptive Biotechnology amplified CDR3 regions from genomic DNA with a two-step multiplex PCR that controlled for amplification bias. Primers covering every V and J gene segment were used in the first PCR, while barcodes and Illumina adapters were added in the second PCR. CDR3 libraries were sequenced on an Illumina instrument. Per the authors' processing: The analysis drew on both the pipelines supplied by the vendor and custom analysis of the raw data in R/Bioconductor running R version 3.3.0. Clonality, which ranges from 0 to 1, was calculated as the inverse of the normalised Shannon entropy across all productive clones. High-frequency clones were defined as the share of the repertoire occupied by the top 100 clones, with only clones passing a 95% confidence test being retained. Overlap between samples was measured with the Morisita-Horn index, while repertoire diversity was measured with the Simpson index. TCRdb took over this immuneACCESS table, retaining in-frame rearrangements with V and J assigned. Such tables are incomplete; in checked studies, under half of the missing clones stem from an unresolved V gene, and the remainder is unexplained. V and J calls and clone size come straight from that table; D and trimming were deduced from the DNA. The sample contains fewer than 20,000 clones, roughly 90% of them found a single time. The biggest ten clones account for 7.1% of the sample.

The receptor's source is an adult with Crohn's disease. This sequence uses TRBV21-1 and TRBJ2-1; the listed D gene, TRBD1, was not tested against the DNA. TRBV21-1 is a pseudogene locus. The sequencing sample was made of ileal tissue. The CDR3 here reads CASSLNRDREAALSSYNEQFF. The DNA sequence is TGTGCCAGCAGCCTCAATAGGGACAGGGAAGCGGCCCTTAGCTCCTACAATGAGCAGTTCTTC.